Shown below are 6 T cell receptor beta chains from a single sample sequenced in a study of neurological immune-mediated disorders. Using its own MiXCR run on the 5' RACE reads, TCRdb lists one record per CDR3 protein. The sample records roughly 56,000 distinct CDR3 sequences, over 9.5% being singletons. Sequencing was performed on PBMCs. The receptors here all came from a man in his sixties in good health.

This clonotype appeared many times. This chain connects TRBV29-1 to TRBJ2-5; 7 positions match TRBD1. CDR1 SQVTM and CDR2 ANQGSEA come from the germline V gene. The CDR3 loop spans 12 amino acids. Trimming cost V 7 bases and J 4 bases; bases outside gene matches: 6. CDR3 DNA sequence: TGCAGCGCCCGACAGGGACGAGAGACCCAGTACTTC. It is translated as CSARQGRETQYF. Based on the CDR3 plus reference TRBV29-1 and TRBJ2-5, the full variable domain is SAVISQKPSRDICQRGTSLTIQCQVDSQVTMMFWYRQQPGQSLTLIATANQGSEATYESGFVIDKFPISRPNLTFSTLTVSNMSPEDSSIYLCSARQGRETQYFGPGTRLLVL.

In this sample, this clonotype turned up many times. The junction shows a germline mismatch at one end, possibly a read error. The gene calls are TRBV5-6 and TRBJ2-7, with a possible D match to TRBD2 (6 bases). CDR1 and CDR2 (germline): SGHDT, YYEEEE. The length of the CDR3 is 13 residues. The CDR3 nucleotides read TGTGCCAGCAGGGGAGCAGGCAGGATCGGGGGTGACTTC. This gives the protein CASRGAGRIGGDF.

This clonotype was seen many times. This sequence joins TRBV4-2 and TRBJ2-4; the match to TRBD1 covers 8 bases. Germline V gives CDR1 LGHNA, CDR2 YNFKEQ. This CDR3 is built from 14 residues. Unmatched junction bases numbered 3, after V lost 1 base and J lost 7 bases. CDR3 region: CASSQGTGSNIQYF. DNA for the CDR3: TGTGCCAGCAGCCAAGGGACAGGGTCGAACATTCAGTACTTC.

This clonotype has only a few counts. This rearrangement joins TRBV29-1 to TRBJ2-1; D tentatively reads TRBD1 or TRBD2 (6 bases each). Trimming cost V 4 bases and J 7 bases, with 23 bases left between them. The germline V gene encodes CDR1 SQVTM and CDR2 ANQGSEA. The CDR3 runs to 16 residues. The CDR3 nucleotides are TGCAGCGTTGGGATGGTGGACGGGGGCACTAAGAATGAGCAGTTCTTC. Amino acid sequence: CSVGMVDGGTKNEQFF.

This clonotype was picked up many times. The chain joins TRBV28 to TRBJ1-2; possibly TRBD1 for D (6 bases). Germline-derived CDR1 and CDR2 are MDHEN and SYDVKM. V dropped 3 bases and J dropped 3 bases, with 17 bases sitting between them. The CDR3 length is 16 residues. CDR3 nucleotide sequence: TGTGCCAGCAGTTTTTATCTAGGGGGAGAGGACTATGGCTACACCTTC. Amino acids: CASSFYLGGEDYGYTF.

There are many counts of this clonotype. V gene TRBV7-2 combines with J gene TRBJ2-3; 11 bases fit TRBD2. CDR3 length equals 21 residues. In germline, CDR1 is SGHTA, CDR2 FQGNSA. V trimming: 0 bases; J trimming: 0 bases; junction bases outside the gene matches: 14. The CDR3: CASSLAGTSGSPRTSTDTQYF. CDR3 DNA: TGTGCCAGCAGCTTAGCGGGGACTAGCGGTTCGCCTCGTACTAGCACAGATACGCAGTATTTT.